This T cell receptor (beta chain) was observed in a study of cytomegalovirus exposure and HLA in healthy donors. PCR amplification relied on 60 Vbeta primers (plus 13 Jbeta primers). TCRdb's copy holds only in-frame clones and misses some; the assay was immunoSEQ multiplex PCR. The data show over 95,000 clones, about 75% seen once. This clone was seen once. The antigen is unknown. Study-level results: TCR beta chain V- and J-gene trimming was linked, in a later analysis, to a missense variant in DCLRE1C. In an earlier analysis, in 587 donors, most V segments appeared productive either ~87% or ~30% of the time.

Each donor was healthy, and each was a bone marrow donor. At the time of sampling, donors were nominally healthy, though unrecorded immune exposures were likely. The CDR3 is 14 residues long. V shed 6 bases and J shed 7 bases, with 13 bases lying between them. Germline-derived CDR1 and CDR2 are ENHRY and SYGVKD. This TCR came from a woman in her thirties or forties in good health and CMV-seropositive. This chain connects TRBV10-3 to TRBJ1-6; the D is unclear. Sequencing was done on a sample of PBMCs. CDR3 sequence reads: CAISPRGFNSPLHF. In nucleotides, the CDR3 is TGTGCCATCAGCCCCCGGGGTTTCAATTCACCCCTCCACTTT.